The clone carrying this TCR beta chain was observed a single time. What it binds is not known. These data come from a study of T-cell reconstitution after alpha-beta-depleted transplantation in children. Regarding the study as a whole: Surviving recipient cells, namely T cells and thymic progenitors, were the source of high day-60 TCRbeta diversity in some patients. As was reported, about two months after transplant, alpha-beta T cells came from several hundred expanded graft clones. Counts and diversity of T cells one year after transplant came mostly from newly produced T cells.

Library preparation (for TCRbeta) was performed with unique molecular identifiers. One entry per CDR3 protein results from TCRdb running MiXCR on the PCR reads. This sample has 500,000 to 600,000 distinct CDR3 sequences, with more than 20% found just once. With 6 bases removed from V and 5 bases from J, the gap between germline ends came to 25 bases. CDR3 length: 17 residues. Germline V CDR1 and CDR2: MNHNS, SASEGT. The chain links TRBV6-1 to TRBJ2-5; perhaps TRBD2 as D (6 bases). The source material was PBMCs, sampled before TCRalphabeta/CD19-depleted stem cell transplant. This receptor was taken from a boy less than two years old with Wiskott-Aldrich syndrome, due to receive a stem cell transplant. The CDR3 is CASRLFGSSAGTETQYF. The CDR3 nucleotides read TGTGCCAGCAGGCTGTTCGGGAGTTCGGCTGGGACGGAGACCCAGTACTTC.